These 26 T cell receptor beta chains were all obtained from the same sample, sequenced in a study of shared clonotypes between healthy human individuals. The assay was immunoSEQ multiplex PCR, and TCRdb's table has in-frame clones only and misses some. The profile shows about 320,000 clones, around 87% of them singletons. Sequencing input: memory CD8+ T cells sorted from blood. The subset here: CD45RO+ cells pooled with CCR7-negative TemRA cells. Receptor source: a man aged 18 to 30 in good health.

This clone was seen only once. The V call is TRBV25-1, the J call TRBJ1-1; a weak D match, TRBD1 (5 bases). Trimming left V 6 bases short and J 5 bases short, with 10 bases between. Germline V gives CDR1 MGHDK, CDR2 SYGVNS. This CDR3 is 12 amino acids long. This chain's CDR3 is CASSAGLTEAFF. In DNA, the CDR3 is TGTGCCAGCAGCGCGGGGCTAACTGAAGCTTTCTTT.

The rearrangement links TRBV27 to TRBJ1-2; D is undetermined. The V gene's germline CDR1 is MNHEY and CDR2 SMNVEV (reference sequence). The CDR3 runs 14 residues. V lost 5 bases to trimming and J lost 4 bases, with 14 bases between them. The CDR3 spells CASSPVHTGYGYTF. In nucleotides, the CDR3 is TGTGCCAGCAGTCCTGTACACACCGGCTATGGCTACACCTTC.

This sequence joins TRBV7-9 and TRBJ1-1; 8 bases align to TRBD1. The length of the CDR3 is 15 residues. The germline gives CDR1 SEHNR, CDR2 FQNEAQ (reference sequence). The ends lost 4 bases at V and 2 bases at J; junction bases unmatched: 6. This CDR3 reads CASSYPGGSNTEAFF. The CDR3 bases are TGTGCCAGCAGCTATCCAGGGGGCAGCAACACTGAAGCTTTCTTT.

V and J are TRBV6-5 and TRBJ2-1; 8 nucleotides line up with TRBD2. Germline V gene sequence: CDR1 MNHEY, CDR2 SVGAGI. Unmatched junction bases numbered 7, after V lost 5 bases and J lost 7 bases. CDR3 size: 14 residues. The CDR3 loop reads CASSSGLALNEQFF. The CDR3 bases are TGTGCCAGCAGTAGCGGACTAGCCTTAAATGAGCAGTTCTTC.

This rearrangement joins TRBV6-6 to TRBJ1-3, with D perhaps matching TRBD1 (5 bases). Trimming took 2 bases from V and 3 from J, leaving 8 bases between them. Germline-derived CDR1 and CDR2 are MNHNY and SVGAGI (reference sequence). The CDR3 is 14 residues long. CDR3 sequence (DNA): TGTGCCAGCAGTTACGACAGTTATGGAAACACCATATATTTT. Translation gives CASSYDSYGNTIYF.

CDR3 nucleotides: TGTGCCAGCAGCGGGTGGGGTAGCTCCTATAATTCACCCCTCCACTTT. Amino acids: CASSGWGSSYNSPLHF. This sequence joins TRBV28 and TRBJ1-6; D remains unclear. Trimming removed 6 bases at V and 0 bases at J, with 12 bases between. This CDR3 has 16 residues. Germline CDR1 is MDHEN and CDR2 is SYDVKM.

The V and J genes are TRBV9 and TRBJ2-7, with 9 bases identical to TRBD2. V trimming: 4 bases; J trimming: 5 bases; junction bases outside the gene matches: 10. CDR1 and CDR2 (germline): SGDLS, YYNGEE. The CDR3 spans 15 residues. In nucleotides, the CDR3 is TGTGCCAGCAGCCCGATAGCGGGAGTCTTCGACGAGCAGTACTTC. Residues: CASSPIAGVFDEQYF. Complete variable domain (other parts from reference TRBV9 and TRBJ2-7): DSGVTQTPKHLITATGQRVTLRCSPRSGDLSVYWYQQSLDQGLQFLIQYYNGEERAKGNILERFSAQQFPDLHSELNLSSLELGDSALYFCASSPIAGVFDEQYFGPGTRLTVT.

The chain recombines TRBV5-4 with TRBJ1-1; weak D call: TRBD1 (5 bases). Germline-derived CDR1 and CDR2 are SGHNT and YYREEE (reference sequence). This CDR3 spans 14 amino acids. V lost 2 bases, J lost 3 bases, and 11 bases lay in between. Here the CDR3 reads CASSFGWGDTEAFF. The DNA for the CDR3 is TGTGCCAGCAGCTTCGGATGGGGGGACACTGAAGCTTTCTTT.

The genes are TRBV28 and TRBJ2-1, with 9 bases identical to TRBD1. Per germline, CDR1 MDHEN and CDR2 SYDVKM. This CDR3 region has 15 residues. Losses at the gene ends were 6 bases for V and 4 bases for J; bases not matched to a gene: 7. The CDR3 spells CASRLTGQGYNEQFF. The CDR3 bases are TGTGCCAGCAGGTTAACGGGACAGGGTTACAATGAGCAGTTCTTC.

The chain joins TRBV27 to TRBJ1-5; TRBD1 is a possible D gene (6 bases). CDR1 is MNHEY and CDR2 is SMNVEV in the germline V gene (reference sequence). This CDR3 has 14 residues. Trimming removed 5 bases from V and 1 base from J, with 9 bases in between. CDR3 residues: CASSKGGSNQPQHF. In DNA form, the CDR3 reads TGTGCCAGCAGTAAAGGGGGGAGCAATCAGCCCCAGCATTTT.

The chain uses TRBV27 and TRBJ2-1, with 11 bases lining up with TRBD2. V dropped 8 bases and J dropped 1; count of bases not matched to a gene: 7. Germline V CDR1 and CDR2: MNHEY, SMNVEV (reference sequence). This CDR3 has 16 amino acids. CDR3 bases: TGTGCCAGCTCCCTTGGGACTAGCGGTTCCTACAATGAGCAGTTCTTC. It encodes CASSLGTSGSYNEQFF.

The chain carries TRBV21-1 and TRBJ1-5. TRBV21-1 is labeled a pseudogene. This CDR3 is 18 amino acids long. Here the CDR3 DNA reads TGTGCCAGCTCATTAAATCCGCTCCAGGAGGCCTTAAATCAGCCCCAGCATTTT. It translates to CASSLNPLQEALNQPQHF.

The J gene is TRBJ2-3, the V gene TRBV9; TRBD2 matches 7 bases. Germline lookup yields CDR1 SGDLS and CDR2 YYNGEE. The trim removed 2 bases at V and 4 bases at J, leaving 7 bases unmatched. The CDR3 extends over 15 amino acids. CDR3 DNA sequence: TGTGCCAGCAGCGTCTGGGGCGGGAGTTCAGATACGCAGTATTTT. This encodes CASSVWGGSSDTQYF.

CDR3 residues: CASSFDGAQFF. DNA of the CDR3: TGTGCCAGCAGCTTCGATGGGGCGCAGTTCTTC. The J gene is TRBJ2-1, the V gene TRBV11-2, with a tentative D call TRBD1 (5 bases). V lost 3 bases to trimming and J lost 12 bases, with 9 bases between them. From germline, CDR1 is SGHAT and CDR2 FQNNGV. This CDR3 region has 11 residues.

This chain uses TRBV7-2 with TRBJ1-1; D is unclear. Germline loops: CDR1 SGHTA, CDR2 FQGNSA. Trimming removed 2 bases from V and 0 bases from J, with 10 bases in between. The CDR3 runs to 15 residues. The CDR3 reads CASSLLLYMNTEAFF. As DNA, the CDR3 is TGTGCCAGCAGCTTACTTTTGTACATGAACACTGAAGCTTTCTTT.

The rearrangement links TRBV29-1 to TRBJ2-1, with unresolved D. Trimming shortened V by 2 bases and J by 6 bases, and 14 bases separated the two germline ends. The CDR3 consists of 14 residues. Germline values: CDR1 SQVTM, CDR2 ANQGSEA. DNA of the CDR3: TGCAGCGTTGAACCGGATCAGTTAGGCAATGAGCAGTTCTTC. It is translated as CSVEPDQLGNEQFF.

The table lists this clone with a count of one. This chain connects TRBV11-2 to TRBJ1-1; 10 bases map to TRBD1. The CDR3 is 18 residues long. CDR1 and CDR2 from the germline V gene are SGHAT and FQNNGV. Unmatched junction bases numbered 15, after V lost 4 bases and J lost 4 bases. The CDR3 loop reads CASSSLPGQGIGFTEAFF. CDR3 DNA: TGTGCCAGCAGCTCCTTGCCGGGACAGGGGATCGGGTTCACTGAAGCTTTCTTT.

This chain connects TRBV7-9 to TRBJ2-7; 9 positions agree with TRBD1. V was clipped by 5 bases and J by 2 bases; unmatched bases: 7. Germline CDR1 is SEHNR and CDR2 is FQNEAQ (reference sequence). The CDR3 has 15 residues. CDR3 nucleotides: TGTGCCAGCAGCCCTCGGGACAGGGCGGCCTACGAGCAGTACTTC. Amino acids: CASSPRDRAAYEQYF.

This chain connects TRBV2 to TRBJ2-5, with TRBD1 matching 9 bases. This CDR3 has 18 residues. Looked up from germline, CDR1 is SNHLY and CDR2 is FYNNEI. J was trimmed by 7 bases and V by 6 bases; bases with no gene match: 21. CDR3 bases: TGTGCCAGCAGCCAGCTCCATCCGGGACAGGGACCTGGATGGACCCAGTACTTC. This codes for CASSQLHPGQGPGWTQYF.

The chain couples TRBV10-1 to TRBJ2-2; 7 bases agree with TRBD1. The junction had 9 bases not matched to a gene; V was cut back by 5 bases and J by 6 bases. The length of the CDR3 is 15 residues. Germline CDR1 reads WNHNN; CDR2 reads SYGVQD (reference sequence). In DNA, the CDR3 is TGCGCCAGCAGTCCTAGGACAGGCGTCCCCGGGGAGCTGTTTTTT. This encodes CASSPRTGVPGELFF.

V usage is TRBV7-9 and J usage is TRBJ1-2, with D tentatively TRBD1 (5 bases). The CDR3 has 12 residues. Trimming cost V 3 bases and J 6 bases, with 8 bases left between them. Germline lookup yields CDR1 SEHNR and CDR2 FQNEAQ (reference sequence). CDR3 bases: TGTGCCAGCAGCTTCGGGGGAAATGGCTACACCTTC. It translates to CASSFGGNGYTF.

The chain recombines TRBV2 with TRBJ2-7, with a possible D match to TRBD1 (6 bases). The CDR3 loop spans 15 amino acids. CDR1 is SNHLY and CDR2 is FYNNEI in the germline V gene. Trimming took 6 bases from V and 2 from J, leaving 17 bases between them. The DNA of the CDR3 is TGTGCCAGCAGCGACAGGCCCGGAGAGGCCTACGAGCAGTACTTC. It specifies CASSDRPGEAYEQYF.

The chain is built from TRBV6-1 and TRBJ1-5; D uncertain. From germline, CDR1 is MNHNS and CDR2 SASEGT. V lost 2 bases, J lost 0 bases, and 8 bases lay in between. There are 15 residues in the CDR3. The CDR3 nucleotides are TGTGCCAGCAGTGAATATCGGATTAGCAATCAGCCCCAGCATTTT. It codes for CASSEYRISNQPQHF.

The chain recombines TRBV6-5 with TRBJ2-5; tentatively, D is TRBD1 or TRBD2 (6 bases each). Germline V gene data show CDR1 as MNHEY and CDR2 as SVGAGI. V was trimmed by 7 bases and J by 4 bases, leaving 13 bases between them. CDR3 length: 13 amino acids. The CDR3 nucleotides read TGTGCCAGCAATCCCGGAGGGGGAGAGACCCAGTACTTC. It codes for CASNPGGGETQYF.

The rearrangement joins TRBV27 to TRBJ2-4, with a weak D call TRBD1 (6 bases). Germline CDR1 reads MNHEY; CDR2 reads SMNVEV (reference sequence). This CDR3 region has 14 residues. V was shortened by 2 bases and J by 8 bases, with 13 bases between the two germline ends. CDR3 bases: TGTGCCAGCAGTTTAGGGCAGGGGATGGACATTCAGTACTTC. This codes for CASSLGQGMDIQYF.

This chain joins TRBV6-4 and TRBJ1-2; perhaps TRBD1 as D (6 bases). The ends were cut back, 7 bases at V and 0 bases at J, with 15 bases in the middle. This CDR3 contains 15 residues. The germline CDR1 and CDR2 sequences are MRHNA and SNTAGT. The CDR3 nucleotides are TGTGCCAGCAATGAGGGGGTTCCTTCTAACTATGGCTACACCTTC. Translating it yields CASNEGVPSNYGYTF.